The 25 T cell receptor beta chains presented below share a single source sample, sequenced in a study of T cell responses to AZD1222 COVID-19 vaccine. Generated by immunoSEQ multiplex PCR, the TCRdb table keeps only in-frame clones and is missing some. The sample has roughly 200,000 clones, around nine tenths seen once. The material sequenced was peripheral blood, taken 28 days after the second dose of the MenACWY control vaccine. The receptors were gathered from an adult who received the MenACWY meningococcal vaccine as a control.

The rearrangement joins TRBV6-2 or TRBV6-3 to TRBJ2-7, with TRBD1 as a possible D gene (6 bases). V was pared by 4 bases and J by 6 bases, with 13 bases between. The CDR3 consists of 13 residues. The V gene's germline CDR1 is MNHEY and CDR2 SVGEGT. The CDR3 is CASSFRGSGEQYF. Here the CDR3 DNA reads TGTGCCAGCAGTTTCAGGGGTTCCGGCGAGCAGTACTTC.

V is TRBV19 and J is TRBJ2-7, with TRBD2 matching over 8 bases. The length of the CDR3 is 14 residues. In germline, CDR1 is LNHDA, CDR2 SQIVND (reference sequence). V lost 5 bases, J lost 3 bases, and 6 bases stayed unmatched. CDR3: CASSALAGLYEQYF. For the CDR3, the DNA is TGTGCCAGTAGTGCATTAGCGGGACTCTACGAGCAGTACTTC.

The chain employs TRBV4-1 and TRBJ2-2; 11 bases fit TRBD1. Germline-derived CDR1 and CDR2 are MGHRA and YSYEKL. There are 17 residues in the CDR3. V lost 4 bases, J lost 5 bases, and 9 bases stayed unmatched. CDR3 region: CASSRITGTGGTGELFF. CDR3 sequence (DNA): TGCGCCAGCAGCCGGATCACCGGGACAGGGGGGACCGGGGAGCTGTTTTTT.

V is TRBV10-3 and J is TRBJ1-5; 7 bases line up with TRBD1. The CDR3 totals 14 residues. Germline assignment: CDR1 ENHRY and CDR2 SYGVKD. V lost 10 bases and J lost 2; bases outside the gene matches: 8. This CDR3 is CASSRTGGNQPQHF. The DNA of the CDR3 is TGTGCCAGCTCCCGGACAGGAGGCAATCAGCCCCAGCATTTT.

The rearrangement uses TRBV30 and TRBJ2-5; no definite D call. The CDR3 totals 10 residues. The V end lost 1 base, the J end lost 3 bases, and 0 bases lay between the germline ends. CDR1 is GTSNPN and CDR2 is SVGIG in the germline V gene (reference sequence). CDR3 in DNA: TGTGCCTGGAGTGAAGAGACCCAGTACTTC. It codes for CAWSEETQYF. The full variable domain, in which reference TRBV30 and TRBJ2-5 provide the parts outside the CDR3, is SQTIHQWPATLVQPVGSPLSLECTVEGTSNPNLYWYRQAAGRGLQLLFYSVGIGQISSEVPQNLSASRPQDRQFILSSKKLLLSDSGFYLCAWSEETQYFGPGTRLLVL.

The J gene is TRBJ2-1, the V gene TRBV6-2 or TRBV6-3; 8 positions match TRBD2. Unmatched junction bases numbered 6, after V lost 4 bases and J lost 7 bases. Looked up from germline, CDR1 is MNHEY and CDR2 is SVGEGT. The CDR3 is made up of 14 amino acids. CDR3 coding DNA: TGTGCCAGCAGTTCGAGCGGGAGTTCGAATGAGCAGTTCTTC. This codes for CASSSSGSSNEQFF.

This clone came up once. The chain's CDR3 is CASSGPTRGTQYF. CDR3 nucleotides: TGTGCCAGCAGCGGTCCAACGCGGGGGACCCAGTACTTC. The chain links TRBV9 to TRBJ2-5, with a tentative D call TRBD2 (6 bases). This CDR3 contains 13 residues. The germline V gene has CDR1 SGDLS and CDR2 YYNGEE. The V end was cut by 3 bases, the J end by 7 bases, with 13 bases between.

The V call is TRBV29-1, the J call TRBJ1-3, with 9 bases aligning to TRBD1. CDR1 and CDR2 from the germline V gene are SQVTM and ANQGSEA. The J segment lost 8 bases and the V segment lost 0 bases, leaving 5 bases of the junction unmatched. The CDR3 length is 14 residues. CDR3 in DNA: TGCAGCGTTGAAGAGCAGGGACAGGGTTACACCATATATTTT. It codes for CSVEEQGQGYTIYF.

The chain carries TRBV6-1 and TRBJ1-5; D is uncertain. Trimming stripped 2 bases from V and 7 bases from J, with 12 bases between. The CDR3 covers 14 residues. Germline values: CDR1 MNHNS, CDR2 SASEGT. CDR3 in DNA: TGTGCCAGCAGTGAATCAGGAGGCAGCCAGCCCCAGCATTTT. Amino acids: CASSESGGSQPQHF.

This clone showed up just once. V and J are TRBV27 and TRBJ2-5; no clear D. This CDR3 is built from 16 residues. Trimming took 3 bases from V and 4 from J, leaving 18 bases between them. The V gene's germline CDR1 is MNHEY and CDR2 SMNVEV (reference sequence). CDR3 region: CASSLSTTIGRETQYF. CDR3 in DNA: TGTGCCAGCAGTTTGTCTACAACGATAGGGCGAGAGACCCAGTACTTC.

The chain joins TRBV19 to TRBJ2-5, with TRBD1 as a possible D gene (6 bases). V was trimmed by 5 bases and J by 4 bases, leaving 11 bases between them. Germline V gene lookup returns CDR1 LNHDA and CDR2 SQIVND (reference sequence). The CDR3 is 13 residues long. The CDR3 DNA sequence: TGTGCCAGTAGTCGGGTAGGGGGAGAGACCCAGTACTTC. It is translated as CASSRVGGETQYF.

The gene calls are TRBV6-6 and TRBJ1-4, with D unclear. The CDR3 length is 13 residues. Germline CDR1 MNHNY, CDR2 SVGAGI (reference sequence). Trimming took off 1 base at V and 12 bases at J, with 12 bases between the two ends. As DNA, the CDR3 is TGTGCCAGCAGTTACTGGCCCGGTGTCCAACTGTTTTTT. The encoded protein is CASSYWPGVQLFF.

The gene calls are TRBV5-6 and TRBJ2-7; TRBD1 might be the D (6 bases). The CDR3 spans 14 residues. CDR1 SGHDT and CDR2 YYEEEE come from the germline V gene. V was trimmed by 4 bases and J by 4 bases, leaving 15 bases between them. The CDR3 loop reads CASSRTGTPYEQYF. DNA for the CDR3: TGTGCCAGCAGCAGGACCGGGACACCTTACGAGCAGTACTTC.

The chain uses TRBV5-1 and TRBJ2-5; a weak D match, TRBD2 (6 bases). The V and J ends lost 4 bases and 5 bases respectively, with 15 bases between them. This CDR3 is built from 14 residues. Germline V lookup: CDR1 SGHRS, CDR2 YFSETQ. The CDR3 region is CASSPGLSGETQYF. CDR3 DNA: TGCGCCAGCAGCCCGGGACTCTCGGGGGAGACCCAGTACTTC.

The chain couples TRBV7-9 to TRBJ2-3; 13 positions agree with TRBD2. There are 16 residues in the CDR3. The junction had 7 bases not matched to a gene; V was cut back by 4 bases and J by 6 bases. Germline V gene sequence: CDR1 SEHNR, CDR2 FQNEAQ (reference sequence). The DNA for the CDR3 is TGTGCCAGCAGCTCACGGACTAGCGGGAGAGGCGATACGCAGTATTTT. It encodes CASSSRTSGRGDTQYF.

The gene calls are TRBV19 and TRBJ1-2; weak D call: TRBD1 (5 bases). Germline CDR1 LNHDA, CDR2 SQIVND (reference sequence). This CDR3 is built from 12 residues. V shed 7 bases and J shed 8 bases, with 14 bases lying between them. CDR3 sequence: CASKGPTLGYTF. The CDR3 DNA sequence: TGTGCCAGTAAGGGACCAACCTTAGGCTACACCTTC.

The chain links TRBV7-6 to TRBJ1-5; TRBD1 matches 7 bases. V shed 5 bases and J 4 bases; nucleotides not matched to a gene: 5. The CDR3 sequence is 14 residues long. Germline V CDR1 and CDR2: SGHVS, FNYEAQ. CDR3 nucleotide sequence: TGTGCCAGCAGCAGTGGGACAGCTAATCAGCCCCAGCATTTT. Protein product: CASSSGTANQPQHF.

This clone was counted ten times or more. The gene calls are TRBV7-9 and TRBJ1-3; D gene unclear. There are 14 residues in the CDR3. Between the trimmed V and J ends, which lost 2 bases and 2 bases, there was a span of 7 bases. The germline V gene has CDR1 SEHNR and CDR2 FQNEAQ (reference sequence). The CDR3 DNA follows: TGTGCCAGCAGCTTACCCGGGCCTGGAAACACCATATATTTT. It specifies CASSLPGPGNTIYF.

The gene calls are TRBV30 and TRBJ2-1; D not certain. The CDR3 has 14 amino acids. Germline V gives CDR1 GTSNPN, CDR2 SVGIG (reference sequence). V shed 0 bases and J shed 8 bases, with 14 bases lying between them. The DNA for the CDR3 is TGTGCCTGGAGTGTACTATCGAGTGACTATGAGCAGTTCTTC. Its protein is CAWSVLSSDYEQFF.

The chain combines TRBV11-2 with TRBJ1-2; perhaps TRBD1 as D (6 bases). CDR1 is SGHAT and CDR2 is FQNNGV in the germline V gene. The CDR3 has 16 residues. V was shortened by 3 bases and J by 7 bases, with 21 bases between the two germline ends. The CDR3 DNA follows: TGTGCCAGCAGCTTGAGGGGGGACCCTCAGGTCGGTGGCTACACCTTC. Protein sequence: CASSLRGDPQVGGYTF.

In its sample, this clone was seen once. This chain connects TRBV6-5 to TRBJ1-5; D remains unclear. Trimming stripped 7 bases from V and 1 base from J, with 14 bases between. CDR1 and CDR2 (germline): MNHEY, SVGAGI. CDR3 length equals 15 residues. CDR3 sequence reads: CASMQTSMSNQPQHF. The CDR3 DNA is TGTGCCAGCATGCAGACCTCTATGAGCAATCAGCCCCAGCATTTT.

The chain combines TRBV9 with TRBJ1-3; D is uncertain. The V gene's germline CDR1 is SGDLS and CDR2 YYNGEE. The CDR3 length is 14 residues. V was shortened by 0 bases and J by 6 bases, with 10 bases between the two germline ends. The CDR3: CASSVEEGINTIYF. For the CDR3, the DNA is TGTGCCAGCAGCGTAGAAGAGGGAATAAACACCATATATTTT.

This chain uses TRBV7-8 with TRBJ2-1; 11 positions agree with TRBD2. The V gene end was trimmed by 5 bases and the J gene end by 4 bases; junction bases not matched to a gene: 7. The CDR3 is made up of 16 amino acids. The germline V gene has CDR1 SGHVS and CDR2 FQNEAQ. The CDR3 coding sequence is TGTGCCAGCAGCCTGGTACTAGCGGGAGCTTACAATGAGCAGTTCTTC. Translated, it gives CASSLVLAGAYNEQFF.

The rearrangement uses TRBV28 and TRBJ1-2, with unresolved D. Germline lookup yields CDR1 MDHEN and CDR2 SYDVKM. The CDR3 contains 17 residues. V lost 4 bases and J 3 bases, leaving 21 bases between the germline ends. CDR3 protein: CASSSAGSWERDYGYTF. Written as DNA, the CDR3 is TGTGCCAGCAGTTCGGCCGGGAGTTGGGAAAGGGACTATGGCTACACCTTC.

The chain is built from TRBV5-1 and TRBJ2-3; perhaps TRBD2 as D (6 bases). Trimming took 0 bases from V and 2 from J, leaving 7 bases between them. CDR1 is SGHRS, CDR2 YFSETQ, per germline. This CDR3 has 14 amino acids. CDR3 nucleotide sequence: TGCGCCAGCAGCTTGGGGAGGGACACAGATACGCAGTATTTT. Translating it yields CASSLGRDTDTQYF.